The 6 T cell receptor beta chains below all came from one sample that was sequenced in a study of T-cell memory formation after mild COVID-19. MiXCR, run by TCRdb on the 5' RACE reads, gives a single entry per CDR3 protein. In the table there are approximately 440,000 distinct CDR3 sequences, 20% of which are singletons. The sample consisted of PBMCs or a T cell subset sorted from them (not recorded which). The source of these receptors is an adult woman who had mild COVID-19 (a few samples of this study predate the infection). Cell type and time point are not known.

This clonotype was seen more than once but under ten times. The chain carries TRBV29-1 and TRBJ2-5, with TRBD2 matching 7 bases. The CDR3 totals 14 residues. V was pared by 2 bases and J by 10 bases, with 13 bases of the junction left unmatched. Germline V gene data show CDR1 as SQVTM and CDR2 as ANQGSEA. CDR3 sequence (DNA): TGCAGCGTTGAATCGGGAACGGGAGGAGGTAGCCAGTACTTC. Encoded protein: CSVESGTGGGSQYF.

This chain links TRBV20-1 with TRBJ2-3, with unresolved D. Between the trimmed V and J ends, which lost 3 bases and 3 bases, there was a span of 7 bases. The CDR3 runs to 12 residues. CDR1 and CDR2 from the germline V gene are DFQATT and SNEGSKA (reference sequence). CDR3 coding DNA: TGCAGTGCTAGCCTTCAAACAGATACGCAGTATTTT. Its translation is CSASLQTDTQYF.

The CDR3 DNA is TGTGCCTGGAGACCCGGGGGGGGCCGAACCGGGGAGCTGTTTTTT. It specifies CAWRPGGGRTGELFF. V usage is TRBV30 and J usage is TRBJ2-2; 8 bases align to TRBD2. The V segment lost 3 bases and the J segment 5 bases; nucleotides outside the gene matches: 8. The V gene's germline CDR1 is GTSNPN and CDR2 SVGIG (reference sequence). The CDR3 totals 15 residues.

The V call is TRBV2, the J call TRBJ2-1; a weak D match, TRBD2 (7 bases). Looked up from germline, CDR1 is SNHLY and CDR2 is FYNNEI. The CDR3 length is 13 residues. V was shortened by 6 bases and J by 7 bases, with 13 bases between the two germline ends. CDR3 nucleotide sequence: TGTGCCAGCAGCGGGGGGCCCCGGAATGAGCAGTTCTTC. This sequence encodes CASSGGPRNEQFF. The full variable domain, with the rest looked up from reference TRBV2 and TRBJ2-1, is EPEVTQTPSHQVTQMGQEVILRCVPISNHLYFYWYRQILGQKVEFLVSFYNNEISEKSEIFDDQFSVERPDGSNFTLKIRSTKLEDSAMYFCASSGGPRNEQFFGPGTRLTVL.

In its sample, this clonotype was seen once. The CDR3, as DNA: TGCAGTGCTGAAGCCGGGACAGGGTACGGCGGGGAGCTGTTTTTT. Its protein product is CSAEAGTGYGGELFF. The chain carries TRBV20-1 and TRBJ2-2, with 9 bases identical to TRBD1. V shed 5 bases, J shed 7 bases, and the junction held 11 bases outside the gene matches. The length of the CDR3 is 15 residues. Germline CDR1 is DFQATT and CDR2 is SNEGSKA (reference sequence).

The CDR3, as DNA: TGTGCCAGCAGCCAAGATCTGCAGGGGAACACTGAAGCTTTCTTT. Amino acids: CASSQDLQGNTEAFF. The chain is built from TRBV3-1 and TRBJ1-1; possible D gene TRBD1, 5 bases. The CDR3 runs to 15 residues. The germline gives CDR1 LGHDT, CDR2 YNNKEL (reference sequence). With 0 bases removed from V and 1 base from J, the gap between germline ends came to 9 bases.